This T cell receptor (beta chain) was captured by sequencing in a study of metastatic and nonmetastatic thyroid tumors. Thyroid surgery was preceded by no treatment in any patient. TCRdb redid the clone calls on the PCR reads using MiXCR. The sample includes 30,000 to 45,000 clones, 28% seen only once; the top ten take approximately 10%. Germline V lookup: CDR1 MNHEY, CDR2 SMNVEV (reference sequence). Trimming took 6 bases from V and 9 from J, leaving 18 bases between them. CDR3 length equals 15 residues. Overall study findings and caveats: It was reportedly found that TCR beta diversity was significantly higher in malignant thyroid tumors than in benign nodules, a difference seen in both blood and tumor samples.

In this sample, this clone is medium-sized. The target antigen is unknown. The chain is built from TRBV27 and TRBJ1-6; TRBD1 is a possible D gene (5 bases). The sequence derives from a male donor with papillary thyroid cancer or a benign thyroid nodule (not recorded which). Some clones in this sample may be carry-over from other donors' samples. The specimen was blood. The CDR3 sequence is CASRVPHSRGSPLHF. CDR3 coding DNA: TGTGCCAGCAGGGTCCCCCATAGTAGGGGTTCACCCCTCCACTTT.